A single sample is the source of the 31 T cell receptor beta chains below, sequenced in a study of cytomegalovirus exposure and HLA in healthy donors. The primer mix had 60 Vbeta and 13 Jbeta primers. Repertoires were generated with immunoSEQ multiplex PCR, while TCRdb's copy carries only in-frame clones and drops some. There are approximately 160,000 clones in the sample; around 80% occur only once, and approximately 1.5% lies in the top ten. The sample comprised PBMCs. The receptors shown here come from a man in his forties in good health and CMV-seronegative.

A note on this clone: One junction end disagrees with the germline gene, perhaps due to a read error. This chain joins TRBV30 and TRBJ2-7, with a possible D match to TRBD2 (6 bases). The CDR3 runs to 11 residues. The V gene's germline CDR1 is GTSNPN and CDR2 SVGIG (reference sequence). This CDR3 reads CVWRRANEQYF. As DNA, the CDR3 is TGTGTCTGGAGGAGGGCGAACGAGCAGTACTTC.

V and J are TRBV9 and TRBJ2-3; 8 positions agree with TRBD1. The CDR3 consists of 15 residues. Germline loops: CDR1 SGDLS, CDR2 YYNGEE. Germline trimming cut 2 bases from V and 3 bases from J; bases unmatched to any gene: 5. The CDR3 is CASSVGQVSTDTQYF. CDR3 bases: TGTGCCAGCAGCGTGGGACAGGTTTCGACAGATACGCAGTATTTT. Together with reference TRBV9 and TRBJ2-3, the CDR3 gives the full variable domain: DSGVTQTPKHLITATGQRVTLRCSPRSGDLSVYWYQQSLDQGLQFLIQYYNGEERAKGNILERFSAQQFPDLHSELNLSSLELGDSALYFCASSVGQVSTDTQYFGPGTRLTVL.

The chain has TRBV11-3 and TRBJ2-1; 8 bases agree with TRBD1. CDR1 is SGHNT, CDR2 YENEEA, per germline. This CDR3 spans 15 amino acids. V shed 4 bases and J 0 bases; nucleotides not matched to a gene: 2. DNA of the CDR3: TGTGCCAGCAGCTACAGGGGGAGCTCCTACAATGAGCAGTTCTTC. The encoded protein is CASSYRGSSYNEQFF. Combining the CDR3 with reference TRBV11-3 and TRBJ2-1 gives the whole variable domain EAGVVQSPRYKIIEKKQPVAFWCNPISGHNTLYWYLQNLGQGPELLIRYENEEAVDDSQLPKDRFSAERLKGVDSTLKIQPAELGDSAVYLCASSYRGSSYNEQFFGPGTRLTVL.

The rearrangement links TRBV5-6 to TRBJ2-7; 7 bases line up with TRBD2. Trimming took 2 bases from V and 3 from J; bases not matched to a gene: 2. Per germline, CDR1 SGHDT and CDR2 YYEEEE. This CDR3 contains 13 residues. The chain's CDR3 is CASSFGGFYEQYF. The CDR3 DNA reads TGTGCCAGCAGCTTCGGGGGGTTCTACGAGCAGTACTTC.

In this sample, this clone turned up once. The V gene is TRBV5-6, the J gene TRBJ2-3; a weak D match, TRBD1 (6 bases). Germline-derived CDR1 and CDR2 are SGHDT and YYEEEE. Between the trimmed V and J ends, which lost 0 bases and 3 bases, there was a span of 11 bases. The CDR3 has 15 amino acids. The CDR3 sequence: CASSLAQTGTDTQYF. DNA of the CDR3: TGTGCCAGCAGCTTGGCTCAAACAGGGACAGATACGCAGTATTTT.

The table lists this clone with a few counts. The chain links TRBV28 to TRBJ2-7, with TRBD2 matching 8 bases. The germline V gene encodes CDR1 MDHEN and CDR2 SYDVKM. V lost 3 bases, J lost 6 bases, and 7 bases stayed unmatched. This CDR3 contains 14 residues. The CDR3 protein is CASSFGRGGLEQYF. The CDR3 DNA reads as TGTGCCAGCAGTTTTGGACGGGGGGGGCTCGAGCAGTACTTC. Looking up the rest from reference TRBV28 and TRBJ2-7 gives the full variable domain: DVKVTQSSRYLVKRTGEKVFLECVQDMDHENMFWYRQDPGLGLRLIYFSYDVKMKEKGDIPEGYSVSREKKERFSLILESASTNQTSMYLCASSFGRGGLEQYFGPGTRLTVT.

In DNA form, the CDR3 reads TGCGCCAGCAACCGGGACAGGGGGAACACTGAAGCTTTCTTT. Amino acid sequence: CASNRDRGNTEAFF. This chain joins TRBV5-1 and TRBJ1-1, with 10 bases that match TRBD1. The CDR3 length is 14 residues. With 6 bases clipped from V and 1 base from J, the junction kept 3 bases outside the gene matches. Germline V CDR1 and CDR2: SGHRS, YFSETQ. The full variable domain, in which reference TRBV5-1 and TRBJ1-1 provide the parts outside the CDR3, is KAGVTQTPRYLIKTRGQQVTLSCSPISGHRSVSWYQQTPGQGLQFLFEYFSETQRNKGNFPGRFSGRQFSNSRSEMNVSTLELGDSALYLCASNRDRGNTEAFFGQGTRLTVV.

The gene calls are TRBV5-4 and TRBJ2-7; 8 bases line up with TRBD1. CDR1 is SGHNT, CDR2 YYREEE, per germline (reference sequence). This CDR3 spans 15 amino acids. V lost 4 bases to trimming and J lost 4 bases; unmatched junction nucleotides: 10. The CDR3 nucleotides read TGTGCCAGCAGCCCGGCAGGGCAGGGGGCTTACGAGCAGTACTTC. This codes for CASSPAGQGAYEQYF.

The chain recombines TRBV7-3 with TRBJ1-2; maybe TRBD1 (5 bases). This CDR3 is built from 16 residues. In germline, CDR1 is SGHTA, CDR2 FQGTGA. V lost 2 bases, J lost 4 bases, and 17 bases lay in between. CDR3 protein: CASSLGPTGAGYGYTF. Written as DNA, the CDR3 is TGTGCCAGCAGCTTAGGCCCCACTGGGGCAGGCTATGGCTACACCTTC. Supplemented by reference TRBV7-3 and TRBJ1-2, the full variable domain reads GAGVSQTPSNKVTEKGKYVELRCDPISGHTALYWYRQSLGQGPEFLIYFQGTGAADDSGLPNDRFFAVRPEGSVSTLKIQRTERGDSAVYLCASSLGPTGAGYGYTFGSGTRLTVV.

The rearrangement links TRBV5-1 to TRBJ2-5; D perhaps matches TRBD1 (6 bases). The CDR3 spans 12 residues. CDR1 is SGHRS, CDR2 YFSETQ, per germline. Trimming removed 7 bases from V and 5 bases from J, with 12 bases in between. The CDR3 DNA reads as TGCGCCAGCTCTTTCAGGGGTGAGACCCAGTACTTC. Its protein is CASSFRGETQYF.

This chain links TRBV27 with TRBJ2-5, with D tentatively TRBD2 (5 bases). TRBJ2-7 explains the end of the DNA better; the J call may be wrong. This CDR3 has 14 amino acids. Germline V gene sequence: CDR1 MNHEY, CDR2 SMNVEV (reference sequence). The DNA for the CDR3 is TGTGCCAGCAGTTTCCGGGGTAACCCCTACGAGCAGTACTTC. It yields the protein CASSFRGNPYEQYF.

This clone was counted between two and nine times. J is TRBJ2-4 and V is TRBV29-1, with TRBD1 identical over 8 bases. There are 15 residues in the CDR3. V lost 3 bases, J lost 2 bases, and 6 bases stayed unmatched. CDR1 is SQVTM, CDR2 ANQGSEA, per germline. The DNA for the CDR3 is TGCAGCGTTGAGGACAGGGTCTTGACCAAAAACATTCAGTACTTC. It is translated as CSVEDRVLTKNIQYF.

The CDR3 region is CASSLAGQYYEQYF. The CDR3 DNA reads as TGCGCCAGCAGCTTGGCGGGACAGTACTACGAGCAGTACTTC. The gene calls are TRBV5-1 and TRBJ2-7; 7 bases line up with TRBD1. From germline, CDR1 is SGHRS and CDR2 YFSETQ. The CDR3 is 14 residues long. J was trimmed by 3 bases and V by 0 bases; bases with no gene match: 3.

The chain links TRBV6-1 to TRBJ2-3; D possibly corresponds to TRBD2 (6 bases). The CDR3 covers 13 residues. Trimming removed 9 bases at V and 1 base at J, with 11 bases between. The V gene's germline CDR1 is MNHNS and CDR2 SASEGT. CDR3 nucleotides: TGTGCCAGTTTAGCGGATGGCACAGATACGCAGTATTTT. Translated: CASLADGTDTQYF.

The chain combines TRBV5-1 with TRBJ1-1, with 8 bases that match TRBD1. The V gene's germline CDR1 is SGHRS and CDR2 YFSETQ. V shed 1 base and J 0 bases; nucleotides not matched to a gene: 2. The CDR3 contains 15 residues. The CDR3 reads CASSLTGGMNTEAFF. The DNA of the CDR3 is TGCGCCAGCAGCTTGACAGGGGGAATGAACACTGAAGCTTTCTTT.

The chain couples TRBV5-1 to TRBJ2-1, with D unclear. The CDR3 covers 16 residues. Germline CDR1 is SGHRS and CDR2 is YFSETQ. Trimming took 0 bases from V and 0 from J, leaving 10 bases between them. The CDR3 region has the DNA TGCGCCAGCAGCTTGGAACGTACCAGCTCCTACAATGAGCAGTTCTTC. It is translated as CASSLERTSSYNEQFF.

The chain has TRBV2 and TRBJ2-6; 9 positions agree with TRBD1. Trimming cost V 6 bases and J 1 base; bases outside gene matches: 10. CDR1 and CDR2 (germline): SNHLY, FYNNEI. There are 18 residues in the CDR3. This chain's CDR3 is CASSAVPGQGSGANVLTF. CDR3 nucleotide sequence: TGTGCCAGCAGCGCTGTCCCGGGACAGGGATCTGGGGCCAACGTCCTGACTTTC.

The rearrangement uses TRBV2 and TRBJ1-1, with 7 nucleotides matching TRBD1. There are 17 residues in the CDR3. Trimming at V came to 6 bases and at J to 2 bases, leaving 15 bases not matched to a gene. The germline V gene has CDR1 SNHLY and CDR2 FYNNEI. CDR3 bases: TGTGCCAGCAGCGGCCTTATAGGGACAGTCCTCAACACTGAAGCTTTCTTT. Its translation is CASSGLIGTVLNTEAFF.

The rearrangement uses TRBV27 and TRBJ2-7; a possible D gene is TRBD2 (5 bases). The germline V and J ends were trimmed by 8 bases and 4 bases, with 9 bases remaining between them. From germline, CDR1 is MNHEY and CDR2 SMNVEV (reference sequence). The CDR3 runs to 11 residues. CDR3 in DNA: TGTGCCAGCGGTTCGGGGTACGAGCAGTACTTC. Residues: CASGSGYEQYF.

CDR3 amino acids: CASSSAFMTGGEDEKLFF. The CDR3 DNA follows: TGTGCCAGCAGCTCAGCCTTCATGACAGGGGGCGAAGATGAAAAACTGTTTTTT. The chain couples TRBV7-8 to TRBJ1-4; the match to TRBD1 covers 10 bases. CDR3 length equals 18 residues. In germline, CDR1 is SGHVS, CDR2 FQNEAQ. The V gene end was trimmed by 4 bases and the J gene end by 6 bases; junction bases not matched to a gene: 14.

Only a few counts were recorded for this clone. The chain has TRBV7-9 and TRBJ1-2; D ambiguous. V lost 3 bases to trimming and J lost 8 bases, with 16 bases between them. CDR3 length: 14 amino acids. CDR1 and CDR2 from the germline V gene are SEHNR and FQNEAQ (reference sequence). The DNA for the CDR3 is TGTGCCAGCAGCTTTGAGGGATTGACGCAGGGCTACACCTTC. The encoded protein is CASSFEGLTQGYTF. The complete variable domain, with remaining parts taken from reference TRBV7-9 and TRBJ1-2, reads DTGVSQNPRHKITKRGQNVTFRCDPISEHNRLYWYRQTLGQGPEFLTYFQNEAQLEKSRLLSDRFSAERPKGSFSTLEIQRTEQGDSAMYLCASSFEGLTQGYTFGSGTRLTVV.

This chain uses TRBV28 with TRBJ1-2; D may be TRBD1 (6 bases). Germline-derived CDR1 and CDR2 are MDHEN and SYDVKM. The CDR3 has 15 amino acids. Trimming removed 6 bases at V and 2 bases at J, with 16 bases between. The DNA for the CDR3 is TGTGCCAGCAGGGTTCTACAGGGACAAAACTATGGCTACACCTTC. This translates into CASRVLQGQNYGYTF.

The chain is built from TRBV7-7 and TRBJ2-6, with a weak D call TRBD2 (7 bases). V was cut by 5 bases and J by 3 bases, with 11 bases left in between. The CDR3 is made up of 15 amino acids. Germline V lookup: CDR1 SSHAT, CDR2 FNYEAQ (reference sequence). Here the CDR3 DNA reads TGTGCCAGCAGCCGGGGAGGGGGTGGGGCCAACGTCCTGACTTTC. This encodes CASSRGGGGANVLTF. The whole variable domain, remainder taken from reference TRBV7-7 and TRBJ2-6, is GAGVSQSPRYKVTKRGQDVTLRCDPISSHATLYWYQQALGQGPEFLTYFNYEAQPDKSGLPSDRFSAERPEGSISTLTIQRTEQRDSAMYRCASSRGGGGANVLTFGAGSRLTVL.

This chain connects TRBV5-4 to TRBJ2-1; the match to TRBD2 covers 8 bases. The germline CDR1 and CDR2 sequences are SGHNT and YYREEE (reference sequence). The CDR3 is made up of 15 amino acids. J lost 5 bases, V lost 0 bases, and 4 bases had no gene match. The CDR3 loop is CASSLGGSGNNEQFF. The CDR3 nucleotides are TGTGCCAGCAGCTTGGGGGGTAGCGGGAACAATGAGCAGTTCTTC.

This chain uses TRBV27 with TRBJ2-3; TRBD1 might be the D (6 bases). The CDR3 extends over 15 amino acids. The V end was cut by 5 bases, the J end by 2 bases, with 14 bases between. Germline CDR1 MNHEY, CDR2 SMNVEV (reference sequence). The CDR3 region has the DNA TGTGCCAGCAGTAAACTAGACAGGAACACAGATACGCAGTATTTT. It translates to CASSKLDRNTDTQYF.

This clone was seen once. The chain carries TRBV7-3 and TRBJ1-5, with a weak D call TRBD1 (5 bases). CDR1 and CDR2 (germline): SGHTA, FQGTGA. V lost 5 bases, J lost 6 bases, and 11 bases lay in between. The CDR3 covers 13 residues. CDR3 amino acids: CASSPDMGQPQHF. In nucleotides, the CDR3 is TGTGCCAGCAGCCCGGACATGGGTCAGCCCCAGCATTTT. Together with reference TRBV7-3 and TRBJ1-5, the CDR3 gives the full variable domain: GAGVSQTPSNKVTEKGKYVELRCDPISGHTALYWYRQSLGQGPEFLIYFQGTGAADDSGLPNDRFFAVRPEGSVSTLKIQRTERGDSAVYLCASSPDMGQPQHFGDGTRLSIL.

In this sample, this clone turned up a few times. The chain uses TRBV10-3 and TRBJ2-5, with D possibly matching TRBD2 (5 bases). Germline values: CDR1 ENHRY, CDR2 SYGVKD. This CDR3 has 16 amino acids. Deletions cut 2 bases from V and 3 bases from J, with 16 bases between. CDR3 loop: CAISEKEGLPKETQYF. The CDR3 DNA is TGTGCCATCAGTGAGAAGGAAGGACTCCCTAAAGAGACCCAGTACTTC.

The gene calls are TRBV5-4 and TRBJ2-5, with 12 bases identical to TRBD1. The CDR3 runs to 15 residues. The germline CDR1 and CDR2 sequences are SGHNT and YYREEE (reference sequence). J lost 1 base, V lost 5 bases, and 3 bases had no gene match. The CDR3 DNA is TGTGCCAGCAGTAGGGACAGGGGGCCCCAAGAGACCCAGTACTTC. Its translation: CASSRDRGPQETQYF.

This clone has a single count. V is TRBV4-1 and J is TRBJ1-5; unclear D gene. V shed 5 bases and J shed 0 bases, with 14 bases lying between them. Germline-derived CDR1 and CDR2 are MGHRA and YSYEKL. The CDR3 loop spans 16 amino acids. The CDR3 is CASSLRLWSSNQPQHF. CDR3 sequence (DNA): TGCGCCAGCAGCTTAAGGTTGTGGAGTAGCAATCAGCCCCAGCATTTT.

With regard to this clone: At one end, the junction sequence differs from germline, possibly due to a read error. The chain links TRBV5-4 to TRBJ2-6; 8 nucleotides agree with TRBD2. CDR3 length equals 16 residues. CDR1 and CDR2 (germline): SGHNT, YYREEE (reference sequence). The CDR3 here is CASSPYGGAGANGLTF. The DNA of the CDR3 is TGTGCCAGCAGCCCCTACGGGGGGGCTGGGGCCAACGGCCTGACTTTC.

The chain carries TRBV5-1 and TRBJ1-2; 8 bases are a match to TRBD1. There are 14 residues in the CDR3. The ends lost 4 bases at V and 5 bases at J; junction bases unmatched: 7. Germline CDR1 reads SGHRS; CDR2 reads YFSETQ. The CDR3 DNA sequence: TGCGCCAGCAGCACCTCAGGGGGCAGATATGGCTACACCTTC. Translating gives CASSTSGGRYGYTF.